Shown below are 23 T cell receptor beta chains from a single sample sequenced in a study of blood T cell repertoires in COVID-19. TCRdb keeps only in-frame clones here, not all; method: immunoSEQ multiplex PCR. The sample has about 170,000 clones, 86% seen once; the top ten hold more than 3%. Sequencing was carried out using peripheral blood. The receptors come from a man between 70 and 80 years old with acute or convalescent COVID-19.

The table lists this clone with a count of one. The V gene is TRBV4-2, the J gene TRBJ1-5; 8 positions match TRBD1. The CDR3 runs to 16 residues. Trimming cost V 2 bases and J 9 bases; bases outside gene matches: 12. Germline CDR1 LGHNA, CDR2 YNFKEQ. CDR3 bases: TGTGCCAGCAGCCAAACAGGGGGACAAGGCGGAGGGCCCCAGCATTTT. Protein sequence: CASSQTGGQGGGPQHF.

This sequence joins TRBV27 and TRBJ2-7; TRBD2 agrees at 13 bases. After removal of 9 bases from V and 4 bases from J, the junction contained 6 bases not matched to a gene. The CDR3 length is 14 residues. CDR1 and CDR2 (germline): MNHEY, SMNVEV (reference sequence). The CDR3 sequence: CASRLAGGAYEQYF. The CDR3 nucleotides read TGTGCCAGTCGACTAGCGGGAGGCGCGTACGAGCAGTACTTC.

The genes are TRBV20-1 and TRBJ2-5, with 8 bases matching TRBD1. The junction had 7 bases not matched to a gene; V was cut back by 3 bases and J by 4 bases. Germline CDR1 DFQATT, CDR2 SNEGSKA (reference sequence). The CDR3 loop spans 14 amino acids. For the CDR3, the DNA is TGCAGTGCTAGTGTCAGGGGGCGCCCAGAGACCCAGTACTTC. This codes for CSASVRGRPETQYF.

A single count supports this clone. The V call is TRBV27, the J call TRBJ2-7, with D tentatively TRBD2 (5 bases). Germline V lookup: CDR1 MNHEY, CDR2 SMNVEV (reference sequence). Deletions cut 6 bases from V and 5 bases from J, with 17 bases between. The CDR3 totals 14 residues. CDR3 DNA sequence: TGTGCCAGCAGGCCCCTCGGGGAAGGACACGAGCAGTACTTC. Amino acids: CASRPLGEGHEQYF.

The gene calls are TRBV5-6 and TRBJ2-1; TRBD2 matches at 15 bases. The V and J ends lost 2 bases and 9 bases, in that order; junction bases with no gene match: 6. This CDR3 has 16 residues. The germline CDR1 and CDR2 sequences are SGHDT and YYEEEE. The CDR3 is CASSFGGLAGGIEQFF. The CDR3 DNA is TGTGCCAGCAGCTTCGGGGGACTAGCGGGAGGTATTGAGCAGTTCTTC.

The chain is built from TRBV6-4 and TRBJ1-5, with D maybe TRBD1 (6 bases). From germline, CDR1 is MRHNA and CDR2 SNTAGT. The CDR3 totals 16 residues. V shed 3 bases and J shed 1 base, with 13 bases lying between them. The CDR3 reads CASSEVNRVSNQPQHF. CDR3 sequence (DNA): TGTGCCAGCAGTGAGGTCAACAGGGTGAGCAATCAGCCCCAGCATTTT.

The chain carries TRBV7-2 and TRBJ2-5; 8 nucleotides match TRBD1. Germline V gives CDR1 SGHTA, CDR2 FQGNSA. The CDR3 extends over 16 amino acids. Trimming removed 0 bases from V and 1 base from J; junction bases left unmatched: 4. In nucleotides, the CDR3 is TGTGCCAGCAGCTTAGCCGGCAGGGGGCCCCAAGAGACCCAGTACTTC. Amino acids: CASSLAGRGPQETQYF.

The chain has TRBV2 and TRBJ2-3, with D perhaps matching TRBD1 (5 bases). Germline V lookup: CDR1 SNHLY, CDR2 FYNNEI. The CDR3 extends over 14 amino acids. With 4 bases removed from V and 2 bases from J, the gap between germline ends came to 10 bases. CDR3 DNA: TGTGCCAGCAGTGGGCAGGGTCCCACAGATACGCAGTATTTT. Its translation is CASSGQGPTDTQYF.

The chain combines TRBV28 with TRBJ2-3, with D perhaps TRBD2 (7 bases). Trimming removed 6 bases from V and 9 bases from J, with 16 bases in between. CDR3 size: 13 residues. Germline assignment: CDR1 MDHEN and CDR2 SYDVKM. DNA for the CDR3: TGTGCCAGCAGCCCCGGGGGGCGTGAAACGCAGTATTTT. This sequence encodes CASSPGGRETQYF.

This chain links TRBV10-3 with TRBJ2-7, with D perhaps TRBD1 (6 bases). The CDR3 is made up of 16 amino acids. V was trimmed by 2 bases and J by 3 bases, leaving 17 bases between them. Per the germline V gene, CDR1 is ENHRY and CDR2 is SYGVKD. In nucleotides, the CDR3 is TGTGCCATCAGTGAGGCCTTTTCAGGGGTTTTCTACGAGCAGTACTTC. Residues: CAISEAFSGVFYEQYF.

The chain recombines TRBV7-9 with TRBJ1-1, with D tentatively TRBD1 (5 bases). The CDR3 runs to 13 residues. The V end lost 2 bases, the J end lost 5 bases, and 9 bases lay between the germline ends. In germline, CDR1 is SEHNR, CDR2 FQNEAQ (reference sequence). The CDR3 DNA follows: TGTGCCAGCAGCTTAATCAGGGTTACTGAAGCTTTCTTT. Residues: CASSLIRVTEAFF. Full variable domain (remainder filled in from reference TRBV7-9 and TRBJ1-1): DTGVSQNPRHKITKRGQNVTFRCDPISEHNRLYWYRQTLGQGPEFLTYFQNEAQLEKSRLLSDRFSAERPKGSFSTLEIQRTEQGDSAMYLCASSLIRVTEAFFGQGTRLTVV.

CDR3 loop: CASTPVVFGSYEQYF. Written as DNA, the CDR3 is TGTGCCAGCACCCCGGTTGTTTTCGGGTCCTACGAGCAGTACTTC. The chain has TRBV28 and TRBJ2-7, with D hard to call. The CDR3 loop spans 15 amino acids. V lost 7 bases and J 1 base, leaving 17 bases between the germline ends. Germline lookup yields CDR1 MDHEN and CDR2 SYDVKM.

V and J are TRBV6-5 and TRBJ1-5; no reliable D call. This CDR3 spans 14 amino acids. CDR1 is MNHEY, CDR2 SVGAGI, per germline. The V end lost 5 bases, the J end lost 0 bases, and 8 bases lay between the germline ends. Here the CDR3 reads CASSPQNSNQPQHF. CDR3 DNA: TGTGCCAGCAGTCCACAGAATAGCAATCAGCCCCAGCATTTT.

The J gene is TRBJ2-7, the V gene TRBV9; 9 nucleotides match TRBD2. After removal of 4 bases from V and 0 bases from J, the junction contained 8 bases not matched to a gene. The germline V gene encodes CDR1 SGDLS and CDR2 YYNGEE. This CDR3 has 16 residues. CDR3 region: CASSLGSGRSSYEQYF. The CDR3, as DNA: TGTGCCAGCAGCCTGGGGAGCGGGAGGTCCTCCTACGAGCAGTACTTC.

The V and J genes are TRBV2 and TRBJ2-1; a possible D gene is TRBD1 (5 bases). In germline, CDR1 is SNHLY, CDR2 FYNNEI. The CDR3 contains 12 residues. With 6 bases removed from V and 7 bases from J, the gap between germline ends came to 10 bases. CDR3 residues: CASRGLGNEQFF. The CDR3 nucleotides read TGTGCCAGCAGGGGGCTGGGGAATGAGCAGTTCTTC. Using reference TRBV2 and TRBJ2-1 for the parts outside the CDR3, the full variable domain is EPEVTQTPSHQVTQMGQEVILRCVPISNHLYFYWYRQILGQKVEFLVSFYNNEISEKSEIFDDQFSVERPDGSNFTLKIRSTKLEDSAMYFCASRGLGNEQFFGPGTRLTVL.

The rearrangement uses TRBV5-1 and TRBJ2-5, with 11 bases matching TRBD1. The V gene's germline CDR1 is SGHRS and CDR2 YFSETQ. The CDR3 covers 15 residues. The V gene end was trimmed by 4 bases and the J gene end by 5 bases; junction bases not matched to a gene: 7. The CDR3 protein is CASSLVGTGGETQYF. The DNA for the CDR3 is TGCGCCAGCAGCCTAGTTGGGACAGGGGGGGAGACCCAGTACTTC.

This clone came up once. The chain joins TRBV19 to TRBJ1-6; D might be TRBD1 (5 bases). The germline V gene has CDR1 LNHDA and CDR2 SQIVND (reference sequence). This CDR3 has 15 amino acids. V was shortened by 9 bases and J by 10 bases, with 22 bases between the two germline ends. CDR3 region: CASGHRTRLGSPLHF. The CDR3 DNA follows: TGTGCCAGCGGGCATAGGACAAGGCTAGGATCACCCCTCCACTTT.

As DNA, the CDR3 is TGTGCCAGTAGTCCGGGACAGACCAATTCACCCCTCCACTTT. It encodes CASSPGQTNSPLHF. The chain links TRBV19 to TRBJ1-6; 7 bases fit TRBD1. V trimming: 5 bases; J trimming: 7 bases; junction bases outside the gene matches: 5. The CDR3 loop spans 14 amino acids. The V gene's germline CDR1 is LNHDA and CDR2 SQIVND (reference sequence).

The CDR3 region is CASSLVSGGSTDTQYF. The DNA of the CDR3 is TGCGCCAGCAGCTTGGTTAGCGGGGGGAGCACAGATACGCAGTATTTT. The chain combines TRBV5-1 with TRBJ2-3, with TRBD2 matching over 10 bases. CDR3 length equals 16 residues. CDR1 is SGHRS, CDR2 YFSETQ, per germline. J gave up 0 bases and V 0 bases, and 1 base lay outside the gene matches.

CDR3 coding DNA: TGTGCCAGCAGTTATGGGGGGGCAGACAATCAGCCCCAGCATTTT. Amino acid sequence: CASSYGGADNQPQHF. The chain carries TRBV6-2 or TRBV6-3 and TRBJ1-5; TRBD1 might be the D (6 bases). Germline V lookup: CDR1 MNHEY, CDR2 SVGEGT. Trimming cost V 3 bases and J 3 bases, with 12 bases left between them. This CDR3 comprises 15 residues.

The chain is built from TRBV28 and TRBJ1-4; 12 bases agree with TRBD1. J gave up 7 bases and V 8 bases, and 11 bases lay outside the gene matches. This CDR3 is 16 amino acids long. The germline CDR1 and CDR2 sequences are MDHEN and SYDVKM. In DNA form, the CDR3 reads TGTGCCAGCTGGGGACAGGGGGCTCTAACGTCTGAAAAACTGTTTTTT. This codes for CASWGQGALTSEKLFF. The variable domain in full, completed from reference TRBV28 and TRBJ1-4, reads DVKVTQSSRYLVKRTGEKVFLECVQDMDHENMFWYRQDPGLGLRLIYFSYDVKMKEKGDIPEGYSVSREKKERFSLILESASTNQTSMYLCASWGQGALTSEKLFFGSGTQLSVL.

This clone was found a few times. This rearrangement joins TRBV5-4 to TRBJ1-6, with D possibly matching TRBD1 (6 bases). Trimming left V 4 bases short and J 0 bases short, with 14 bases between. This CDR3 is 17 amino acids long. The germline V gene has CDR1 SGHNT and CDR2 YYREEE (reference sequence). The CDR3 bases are TGTGCCAGCAGCGGGGGAGACAGGAGCTCCTATAATTCACCCCTCCACTTT. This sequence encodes CASSGGDRSSYNSPLHF.

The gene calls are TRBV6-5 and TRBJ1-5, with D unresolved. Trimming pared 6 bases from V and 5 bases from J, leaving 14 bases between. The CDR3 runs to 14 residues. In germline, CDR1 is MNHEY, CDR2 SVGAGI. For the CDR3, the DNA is TGTGCCAGCAGAGCAACAGTGTCCCATCAGCCCCAGCATTTT. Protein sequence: CASRATVSHQPQHF.